A single T cell receptor beta chain is shown here with its context. In the naive CD8 group, cells lacked CD45RO and were positively selected for CCR7, so terminally differentiated effector memory CD45RA+ cells were left out. The data belong to a study of shared clonotypes between healthy human individuals. Libraries were prepared by immunoSEQ multiplex PCR; TCRdb keeps only in-frame clonotypes and omits some of them. The data show some 580,000 clones, more than 95% seen once. This CDR3 comprises 16 residues. Germline V gene data show CDR1 as LNHDA and CDR2 as SQIVND (reference sequence). V dropped 5 bases and J dropped 4 bases, with 20 bases sitting between them.

Sequencing was carried out using naive CD8+ T cells sorted from blood. This TCR was recovered from a man in his thirties or forties in good health. The chain couples TRBV19 to TRBJ2-5; weak D call: TRBD1 (6 bases). The DNA of the CDR3 is TGTGCCAGTAGTGGGTGGAGAGGAACAGGGATAGAGACCCAGTACTTC. Translating gives CASSGWRGTGIETQYF.